This T cell receptor beta chain is from a study of T cells after yellow fever vaccination. Findings and caveats of the study: Abundant contaminating clonotypes from the bulk population could appear in FACS-sorted repertoires.

As TCR cDNA was made by 5'RACE template switching, a universal primer site and UMIs were added. TCRdb reanalysed the 5' RACE reads using MiXCR and keeps one entry per CDR3 protein. The sample yields about 330,000 distinct CDR3 sequences, around 6.8% seen once. The CDR3 loop spans 16 amino acids. The V segment lost 5 bases and the J segment 6 bases; nucleotides outside the gene matches: 12. The germline gives CDR1 ENHRY, CDR2 SYGVKD. A remark on this clonotype: Its antigen is not identified.

This TCR was recovered from a man between 18 and 29 years old who received the YFV17D yellow fever vaccine. V and J are TRBV10-3 and TRBJ2-2; 7 bases are a match to TRBD1. The specimen was PBMCs, collected 45 days after the first yellow fever vaccination. This CDR3 reads CAISPLKDRDAGELFF. The CDR3 DNA reads TGTGCCATCAGTCCCCTAAAAGACAGGGATGCCGGGGAGCTGTTTTTT.